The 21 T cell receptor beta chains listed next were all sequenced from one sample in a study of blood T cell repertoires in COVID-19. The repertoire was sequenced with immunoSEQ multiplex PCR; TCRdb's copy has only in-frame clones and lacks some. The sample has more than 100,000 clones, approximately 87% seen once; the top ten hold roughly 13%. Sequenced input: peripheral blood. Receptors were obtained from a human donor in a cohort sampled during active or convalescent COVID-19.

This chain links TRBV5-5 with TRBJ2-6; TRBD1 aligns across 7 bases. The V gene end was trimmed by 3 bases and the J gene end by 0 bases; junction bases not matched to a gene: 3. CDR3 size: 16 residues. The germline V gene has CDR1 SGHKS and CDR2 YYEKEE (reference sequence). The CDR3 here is CASSSGQPSGANVLTF. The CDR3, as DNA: TGTGCCAGCAGCTCGGGACAGCCCTCTGGGGCCAACGTCCTGACTTTC.

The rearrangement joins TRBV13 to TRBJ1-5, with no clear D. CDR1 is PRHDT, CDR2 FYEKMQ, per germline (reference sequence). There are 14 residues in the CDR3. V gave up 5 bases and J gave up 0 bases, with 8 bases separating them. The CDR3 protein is CASSPGLSNQPQHF. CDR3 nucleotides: TGTGCCAGCAGCCCTGGGCTTAGCAATCAGCCCCAGCATTTT.

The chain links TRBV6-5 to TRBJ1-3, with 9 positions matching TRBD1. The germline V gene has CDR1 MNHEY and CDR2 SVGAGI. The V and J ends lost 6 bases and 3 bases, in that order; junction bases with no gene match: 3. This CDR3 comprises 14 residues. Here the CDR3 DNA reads TGTGCCAGCAGCGGGACAGGGAATGGAAACACCATATATTTT. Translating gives CASSGTGNGNTIYF.

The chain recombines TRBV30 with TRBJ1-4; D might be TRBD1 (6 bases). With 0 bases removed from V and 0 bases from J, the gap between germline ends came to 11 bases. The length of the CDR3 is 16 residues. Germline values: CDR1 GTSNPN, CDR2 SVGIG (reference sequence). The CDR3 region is CAWSVGSGATNEKLFF. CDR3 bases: TGTGCCTGGAGTGTAGGGTCAGGGGCAACTAATGAAAAACTGTTTTTT. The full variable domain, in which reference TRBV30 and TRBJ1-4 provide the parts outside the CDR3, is SQTIHQWPATLVQPVGSPLSLECTVEGTSNPNLYWYRQAAGRGLQLLFYSVGIGQISSEVPQNLSASRPQDRQFILSSKKLLLSDSGFYLCAWSVGSGATNEKLFFGSGTQLSVL.

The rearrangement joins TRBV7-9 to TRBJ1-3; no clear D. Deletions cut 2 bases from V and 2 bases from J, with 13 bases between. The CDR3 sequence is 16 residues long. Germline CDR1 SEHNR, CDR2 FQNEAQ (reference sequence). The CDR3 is CASSLTPTRAGNTIYF. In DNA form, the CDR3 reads TGTGCCAGCAGCTTAACCCCGACCCGGGCTGGAAACACCATATATTTT.

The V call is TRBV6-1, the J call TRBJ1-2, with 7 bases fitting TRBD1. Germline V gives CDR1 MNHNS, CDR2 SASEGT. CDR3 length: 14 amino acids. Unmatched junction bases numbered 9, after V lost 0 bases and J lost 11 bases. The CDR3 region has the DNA TGTGCCAGCAGTGAAGCCGGGACAGCCTTGGGATACACCTTC. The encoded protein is CASSEAGTALGYTF.

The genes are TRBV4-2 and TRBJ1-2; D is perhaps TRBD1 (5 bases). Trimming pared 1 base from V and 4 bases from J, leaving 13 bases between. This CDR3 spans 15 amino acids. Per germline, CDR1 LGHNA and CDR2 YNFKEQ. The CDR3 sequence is CASSQADTLGYGYTF. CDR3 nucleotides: TGTGCCAGCAGCCAAGCGGACACCCTCGGCTATGGCTACACCTTC.

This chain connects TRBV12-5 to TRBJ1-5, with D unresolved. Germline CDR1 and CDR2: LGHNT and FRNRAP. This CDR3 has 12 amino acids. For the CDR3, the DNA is TGTGCCGTAGGAGGGCCTAATCAGCCCCAGCATTTT. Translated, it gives CAVGGPNQPQHF.

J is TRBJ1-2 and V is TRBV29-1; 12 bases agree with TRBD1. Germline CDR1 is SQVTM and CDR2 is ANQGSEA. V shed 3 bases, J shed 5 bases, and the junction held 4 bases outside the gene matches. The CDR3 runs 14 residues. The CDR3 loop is CSVEGQGAGYGYTF. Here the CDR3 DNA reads TGCAGCGTTGAGGGACAGGGGGCGGGGTATGGCTACACCTTC.

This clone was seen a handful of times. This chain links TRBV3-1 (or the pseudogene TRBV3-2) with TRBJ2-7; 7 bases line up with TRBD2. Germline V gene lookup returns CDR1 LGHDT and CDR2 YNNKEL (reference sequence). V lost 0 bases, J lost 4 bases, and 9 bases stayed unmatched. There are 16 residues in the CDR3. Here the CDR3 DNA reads TGTGCCAGCAGCCAAGATGGGCGGGGGAAAGTTTACGAGCAGTACTTC. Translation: CASSQDGRGKVYEQYF.

CDR3 bases: TGTGCCAGCAGACCCATGGGCGGGGGCGAGCAGTACTTC. Translated, it gives CASRPMGGGEQYF. The gene calls are TRBV12-3 or TRBV12-4 and TRBJ2-7, with 7 nucleotides matching TRBD2. The ends lost 6 bases at V and 6 bases at J; junction bases unmatched: 8. The CDR3 runs to 13 residues.

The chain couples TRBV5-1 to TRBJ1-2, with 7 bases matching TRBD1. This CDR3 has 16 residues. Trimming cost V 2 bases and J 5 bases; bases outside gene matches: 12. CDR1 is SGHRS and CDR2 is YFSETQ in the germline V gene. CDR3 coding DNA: TGCGCCAGCAGCTTAGAGGGAGCAGGGGGAGAATATGGCTACACCTTC. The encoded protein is CASSLEGAGGEYGYTF.

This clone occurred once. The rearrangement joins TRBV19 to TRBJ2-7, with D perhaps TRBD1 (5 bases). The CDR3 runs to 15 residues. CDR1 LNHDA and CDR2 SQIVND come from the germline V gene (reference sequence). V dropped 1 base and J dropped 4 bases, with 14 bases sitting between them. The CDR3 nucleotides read TGTGCCAGTAGTATAGGGGCCAGGGTAGGGTACGAGCAGTACTTC. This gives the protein CASSIGARVGYEQYF.

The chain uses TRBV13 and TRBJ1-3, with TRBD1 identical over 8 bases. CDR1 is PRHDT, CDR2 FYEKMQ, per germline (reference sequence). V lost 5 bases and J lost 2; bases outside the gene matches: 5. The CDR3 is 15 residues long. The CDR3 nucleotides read TGTGCCAGCAGCCTTCAGGGGGCAGCTGGAAACACCATATATTTT. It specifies CASSLQGAAGNTIYF.

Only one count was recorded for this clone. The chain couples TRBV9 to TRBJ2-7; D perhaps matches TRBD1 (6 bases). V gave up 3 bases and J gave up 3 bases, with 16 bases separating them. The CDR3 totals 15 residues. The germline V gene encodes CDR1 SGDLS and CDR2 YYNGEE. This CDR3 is CASSAPRTAFYEQYF. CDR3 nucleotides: TGTGCCAGCAGCGCCCCCAGGACAGCTTTCTACGAGCAGTACTTC.

CDR3 residues: CSGRDSGKVDTQYF. The CDR3 nucleotides read TGCAGCGGACGGGACTCGGGAAAAGTAGATACGCAGTATTTT. The chain has TRBV29-1 and TRBJ2-3; a possible D gene is TRBD2 (6 bases). V was pared by 7 bases and J by 5 bases, with 19 bases between. CDR1 and CDR2 from the germline V gene are SQVTM and ANQGSEA. The CDR3 has 14 amino acids.

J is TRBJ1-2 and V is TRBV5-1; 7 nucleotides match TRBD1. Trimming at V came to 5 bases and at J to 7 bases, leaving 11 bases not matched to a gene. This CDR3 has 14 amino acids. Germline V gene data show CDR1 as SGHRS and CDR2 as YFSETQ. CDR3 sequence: CASSPGQDQPGYTF. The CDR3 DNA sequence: TGCGCCAGCAGTCCCGGACAGGACCAACCTGGCTACACCTTC.

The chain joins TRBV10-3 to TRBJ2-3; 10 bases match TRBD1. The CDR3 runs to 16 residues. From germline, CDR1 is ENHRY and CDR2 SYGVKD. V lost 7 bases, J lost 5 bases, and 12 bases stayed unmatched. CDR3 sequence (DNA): TGTGCCATCAACGAACCGACAGGGGGCGCGAAAGATACGCAGTATTTT. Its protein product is CAINEPTGGAKDTQYF.

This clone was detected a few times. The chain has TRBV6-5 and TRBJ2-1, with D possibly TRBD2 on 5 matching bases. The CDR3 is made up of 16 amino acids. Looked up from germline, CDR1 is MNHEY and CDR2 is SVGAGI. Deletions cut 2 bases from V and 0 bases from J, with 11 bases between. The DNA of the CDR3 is TGTGCCAGCAGTTACAACTCTGGGAGCTCCTACAATGAGCAGTTCTTC. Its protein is CASSYNSGSSYNEQFF.

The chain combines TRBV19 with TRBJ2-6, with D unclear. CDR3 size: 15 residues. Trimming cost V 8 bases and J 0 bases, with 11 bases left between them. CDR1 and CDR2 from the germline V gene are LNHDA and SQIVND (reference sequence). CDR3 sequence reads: CASSGIYSGANVLTF. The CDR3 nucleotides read TGTGCCAGTTCGGGTATCTACTCTGGGGCCAACGTCCTGACTTTC.

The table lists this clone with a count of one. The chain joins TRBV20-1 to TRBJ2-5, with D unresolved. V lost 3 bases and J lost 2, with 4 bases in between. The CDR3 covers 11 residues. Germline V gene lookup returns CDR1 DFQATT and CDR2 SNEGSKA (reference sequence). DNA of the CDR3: TGCAGTGCTAGTCAGCAAGAGACCCAGTACTTC. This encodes CSASQQETQYF.